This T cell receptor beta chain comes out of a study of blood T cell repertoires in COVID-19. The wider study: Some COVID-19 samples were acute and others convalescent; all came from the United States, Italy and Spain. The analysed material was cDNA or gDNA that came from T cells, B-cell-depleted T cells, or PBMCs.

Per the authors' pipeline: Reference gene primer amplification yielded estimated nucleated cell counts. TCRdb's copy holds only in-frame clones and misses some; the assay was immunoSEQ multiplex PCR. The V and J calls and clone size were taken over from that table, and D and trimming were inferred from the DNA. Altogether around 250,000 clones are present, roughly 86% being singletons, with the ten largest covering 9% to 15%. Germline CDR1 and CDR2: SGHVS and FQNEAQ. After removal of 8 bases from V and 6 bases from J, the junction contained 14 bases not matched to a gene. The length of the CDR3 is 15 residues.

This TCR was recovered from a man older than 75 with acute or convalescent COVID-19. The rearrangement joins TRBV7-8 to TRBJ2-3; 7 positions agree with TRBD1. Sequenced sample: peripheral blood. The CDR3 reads CASSPRGQVDDTQYF. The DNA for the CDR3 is TGTGCCAGCTCCCCCCGTGGACAGGTTGACGATACGCAGTATTTT. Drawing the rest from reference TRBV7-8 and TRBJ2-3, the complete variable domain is GAGVSQSPRYKVAKRGQDVALRCDPISGHVSLFWYQQALGQGPEFLTYFQNEAQLDKSGLPSDRFFAERPEGSVSTLKIQRTQQEDSAVYLCASSPRGQVDDTQYFGPGTRLTVL.